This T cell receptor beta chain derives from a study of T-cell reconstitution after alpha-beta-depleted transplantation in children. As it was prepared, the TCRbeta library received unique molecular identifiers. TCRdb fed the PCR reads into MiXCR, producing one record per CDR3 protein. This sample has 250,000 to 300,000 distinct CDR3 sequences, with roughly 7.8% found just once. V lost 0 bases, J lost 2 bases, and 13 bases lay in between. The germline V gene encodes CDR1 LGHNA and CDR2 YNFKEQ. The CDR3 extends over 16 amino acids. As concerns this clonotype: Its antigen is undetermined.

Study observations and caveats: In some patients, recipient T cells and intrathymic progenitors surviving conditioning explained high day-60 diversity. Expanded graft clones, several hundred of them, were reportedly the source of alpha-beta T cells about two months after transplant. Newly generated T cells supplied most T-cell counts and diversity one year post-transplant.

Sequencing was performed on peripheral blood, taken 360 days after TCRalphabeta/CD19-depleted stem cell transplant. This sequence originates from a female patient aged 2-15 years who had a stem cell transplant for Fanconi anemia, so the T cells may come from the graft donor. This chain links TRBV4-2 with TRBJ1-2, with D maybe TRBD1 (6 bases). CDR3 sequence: CASSQELTGLNYGYTF. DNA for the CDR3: TGTGCCAGCAGCCAAGAGCTGACAGGTTTAAACTATGGCTACACCTTC.